The clone carrying this T cell receptor beta chain has only a few counts. The data were taken from a study of blood T cell repertoires in COVID-19. Study-level background: Acute-phase and convalescent COVID-19 samples originated in the United States, Italy and Spain.

Germline CDR1 SNHLY, CDR2 FYNNEI. Trimming removed 6 bases at V and 8 bases at J, with 19 bases between. This CDR3 contains 14 residues. TCRdb's table, derived via immunoSEQ multiplex PCR, lists solely in-frame clones and lacks some. The repertoire holds about 140,000 clones, with around 82% as singletons. What was sequenced was peripheral blood. V usage is TRBV2 and J usage is TRBJ1-2, with a tentative D call TRBD1 (6 bases). The TCR originated in a human donor in a cohort sampled during active COVID-19. The CDR3 loop reads CASSSLPGAIGYTF. DNA of the CDR3: TGTGCCAGCAGCTCTTTGCCAGGGGCTATAGGCTACACCTTC.